These T cell receptor beta chains were read from a single sample in a study of cytotoxic CD8 clonotypes in ibrutinib-treated CLL. TCRdb's table, derived via immunoSEQ multiplex PCR, lists solely in-frame clones and lacks some. The sample has fewer than 90,000 clones, about 86% seen once; the top ten hold roughly 5.4%. Specimen: PBMCs, collected before ibrutinib treatment. The source of these receptors is a human donor with chronic lymphocytic leukemia. The CDR3 runs from the conserved cysteine through the conserved F or W. A D gene is named only where the DNA matches it firmly. Not all rows give a size; the values are once, few, many and, for expanded clones, a class.

abundance	len	v_gene	j_gene	d_gene	CDR3aa	CDR3nt
.	13	TRBV19	TRBJ2-3	.	CATTAGSTDTQYF	TGTGCCACCACGGCAGGTAGCACAGATACGCAGTATTTT
.	18	TRBV27	TRBJ2-3	.	CASSLWASVGLGTDTQYF	TGTGCCAGCAGTTTATGGGCTAGCGTGGGGCTAGGGACAGATACGCAGTATTTT
once	15	TRBV5-8	TRBJ1-1	.	CASSLMDGRDTEAFF	TGTGCCAGCAGCTTGATGGACGGAAGGGACACTGAAGCTTTCTTT
.	12	TRBV29-1	TRBJ1-4	.	CSVDWGDEKLFF	TGCAGCGTTGATTGGGGGGATGAAAAACTGTTTTTT
.	15	TRBV7-2	TRBJ2-5	.	CASSLAFARQETQYF	TGTGCCAGCAGCTTAGCATTTGCGCGTCAAGAGACCCAGTACTTC
.	13	TRBV9	TRBJ2-3	.	CASSVVLQNTQYF	TGTGCCAGCAGCGTAGTTCTTCAGAATACGCAGTATTTT
.	13	TRBV19	TRBJ2-1	.	CASSFTGYNEQFF	TGTGCCAGTAGTTTTACAGGCTACAATGAGCAGTTCTTC
.	17	TRBV27	TRBJ2-3	TRBD2	CASRPIAGLGSTDTQYF	TGTGCCAGCAGGCCAATAGCGGGATTGGGGAGCACAGATACGCAGTATTTT
.	14	TRBV14	TRBJ2-7	.	CASSQPGSLYEQYF	TGTGCCAGCAGCCAACCGGGGTCTCTCTACGAGCAGTACTTC
.	13	TRBV19	TRBJ2-7	.	CASGGTGQGEQYF	TGTGCCAGTGGGGGCACGGGGCAGGGGGAGCAGTACTTC
.	15	TRBV6-5	TRBJ2-3	.	CASSPTDRFTDTQYF	TGTGCCAGCAGTCCCACCGACAGGTTCACAGATACGCAGTATTTT
.	18	TRBV19	TRBJ2-1	TRBD2	CASRDPGLAGVVDNEQFF	TGTGCCAGTAGAGACCCGGGACTAGCGGGAGTGGTCGACAATGAGCAGTTCTTC
.	15	TRBV7-6	TRBJ2-7	TRBD1	CASSSKPGQGAEQYF	TGTGCCAGCAGCTCAAAACCGGGACAGGGGGCCGAGCAGTACTTC
few	16	TRBV7-9	TRBJ1-1	.	CASTLVSSRLNTEAFF	TGTGCCAGCACCCTAGTCTCGTCCAGATTGAACACTGAAGCTTTCTTT